Shown below are 15 T cell receptor beta chains from a single sample sequenced in a study of T-cell reconstitution after alpha-beta-depleted transplantation in children. It was with unique molecular identifiers that the TCRbeta library was prepared. TCRdb reprocessed the PCR reads via MiXCR and lists one record per CDR3 protein. This table has about 130,000 distinct CDR3 sequences, about a tenth appearing once. This material consisted of PBMCs, mostly from graft donor cells, taken 180 days after TCRalphabeta/CD19-depleted stem cell transplant. The receptors stem from a girl in the first two years of life who had a stem cell transplant for combined immunodeficiency, so the T cells may come from the graft donor.

This clonotype was observed a handful of times. The chain uses TRBV18 and TRBJ1-2; 7 nucleotides align to TRBD1. The V gene end was trimmed by 4 bases and the J gene end by 2 bases; junction bases not matched to a gene: 7. CDR1 and CDR2 (germline): KGHSH, LQKENI. The CDR3 runs 15 residues. CDR3: CASSRRQGVNYGYTF. CDR3 sequence (DNA): TGTGCCAGCTCACGACGACAGGGAGTAAACTATGGCTACACCTTC.

This sequence joins TRBV14 and TRBJ1-1, with D unclear. The CDR3 runs to 14 residues. From germline, CDR1 is SGHDN and CDR2 FVKESK. V was cut by 2 bases and J by 1 base, with 8 bases left in between. The CDR3 DNA sequence: TGTGCCAGCAGCCAACACATTTCGAACACTGAAGCTTTCTTT. It codes for CASSQHISNTEAFF.

This clonotype was counted between two and nine times. The chain combines TRBV29-1 with TRBJ2-7; 9 bases fit TRBD1. This CDR3 has 13 residues. The V gene's germline CDR1 is SQVTM and CDR2 ANQGSEA. The V gene end was trimmed by 6 bases and the J gene end by 4 bases; junction bases not matched to a gene: 7. In DNA, the CDR3 is TGCAGCGTACTAACAGGGGGCAGGTACGAGCAGTACTTC. Protein sequence: CSVLTGGRYEQYF.

There are a few counts of this clonotype. The chain employs TRBV20-1 and TRBJ2-3, with no clear D. The germline V gene encodes CDR1 DFQATT and CDR2 SNEGSKA (reference sequence). Between the trimmed V and J ends, which lost 2 bases and 6 bases, there was a span of 3 bases. The CDR3 is 10 residues long. CDR3 in amino acids: CSARLDTQYF. The CDR3 DNA reads as TGCAGTGCTAGACTGGATACGCAGTATTTT.

This chain links TRBV27 with TRBJ1-6, with D maybe TRBD1 (5 bases). Germline V gives CDR1 MNHEY, CDR2 SMNVEV (reference sequence). Trimming stripped 5 bases from V and 9 bases from J, with 14 bases between. The CDR3 length is 14 residues. The CDR3 nucleotides read TGTGCCAGCAGTGCGGGACTGATAGGTTCACCCCTCCACTTT. Translating gives CASSAGLIGSPLHF.

The chain couples TRBV29-1 to TRBJ2-5; no clear D. The CDR3 is 12 amino acids. CDR1 and CDR2 from the germline V gene are SQVTM and ANQGSEA. Between the trimmed V and J ends, which lost 3 bases and 4 bases, there was a span of 9 bases. As DNA, the CDR3 is TGCAGCGTTGATAGGTTGGGAGAGACCCAGTACTTC. It codes for CSVDRLGETQYF.

J is TRBJ2-7 and V is TRBV20-1, with 7 bases that match TRBD2. CDR1 is DFQATT, CDR2 SNEGSKA, per germline (reference sequence). The trim removed 3 bases at V and 4 bases at J, leaving 3 bases unmatched. This CDR3 has 12 amino acids. CDR3 bases: TGCAGTGCTAGCTCGGGAGGTTACGAGCAGTACTTC. It specifies CSASSGGYEQYF.

A few counts support this clonotype. V and J are TRBV7-6 and TRBJ2-1; TRBD2 matches at 10 bases. V lost 4 bases, J lost 10 bases, and 10 bases stayed unmatched. Germline values: CDR1 SGHVS, CDR2 FNYEAQ. The CDR3 length is 15 residues. CDR3 DNA: TGTGCCAGCAGCTCAATAGCGGGGGGCGGGTTAGAGCAGTTCTTC. Amino acids: CASSSIAGGGLEQFF.

V usage is TRBV24-1 and J usage is TRBJ2-2; perhaps TRBD2 as D (6 bases). Looked up from germline, CDR1 is KGHDR and CDR2 is SFDVKD. The V end lost 2 bases, the J end lost 2 bases, and 14 bases lay between the germline ends. CDR3 length: 17 residues. The CDR3 DNA reads TGTGCCACCAGTGATTCTATGGGGGACTTCAACACCGGGGAGCTGTTTTTT. This gives the protein CATSDSMGDFNTGELFF.

The V call is TRBV6-2 or TRBV6-3, the J call TRBJ2-7; TRBD1 matches 7 bases. Germline lookup yields CDR1 MNHEY and CDR2 SVGEGT. This CDR3 is 14 amino acids long. Trimming cost V 2 bases and J 4 bases; bases outside gene matches: 5. CDR3 amino acids: CASSYPGQRYEQYF. CDR3 in DNA: TGTGCCAGCAGTTACCCGGGACAGCGGTACGAGCAGTACTTC.

The chain uses TRBV20-1 and TRBJ1-2; D is perhaps TRBD1 (6 bases). CDR3 size: 14 residues. Germline V CDR1 and CDR2: DFQATT, SNEGSKA (reference sequence). Trimming left V 2 bases short and J 8 bases short, with 18 bases between. The CDR3 DNA reads TGCAGTGCTAGACGTCGGGACACGATACAGGGCTACACCTTC. This gives the protein CSARRRDTIQGYTF.

This clonotype has ten or more counts. The chain employs TRBV9 and TRBJ1-6, with a weak D call TRBD1 (6 bases). CDR1 is SGDLS and CDR2 is YYNGEE in the germline V gene. V was pared by 1 base and J by 10 bases, with 15 bases between. The CDR3 spans 15 residues. As DNA, the CDR3 is TGTGCCAGCAGCGTAACGACAGGCCGTGGATCACCCCTCCACTTT. It encodes CASSVTTGRGSPLHF.

The J gene is TRBJ2-5, the V gene TRBV5-8; unclear D gene. Per the germline V gene, CDR1 is SGHTS and CDR2 is YDEGEE. The CDR3 is 8 amino acids. V was pared by 4 bases and J by 10 bases, with 2 bases between. The CDR3 reads CASSHQYF. CDR3 bases: TGTGCCAGCAGCCACCAGTACTTC.

This clonotype was counted a few times. This chain connects TRBV6-2 or TRBV6-3 to TRBJ2-7; TRBD2 might be the D (6 bases). This CDR3 comprises 18 residues. Trimming removed 0 bases from V and 2 bases from J, with 20 bases in between. Germline CDR1 and CDR2: MNHEY and SVGEGT. For the CDR3, the DNA is TGTGCCAGCAGTTACTCGATTGGGACTGGCGGGCCAGCCTACGAGCAGTACTTC. This codes for CASSYSIGTGGPAYEQYF.

A few counts support this clonotype. V is TRBV9 and J is TRBJ2-2; 10 bases agree with TRBD2. The ends lost 2 bases at V and 6 bases at J; junction bases unmatched: 10. The length of the CDR3 is 17 residues. Germline V gene lookup returns CDR1 SGDLS and CDR2 YYNGEE. The CDR3 DNA is TGTGCCAGCAGCGTGAGCGGGAGGGCCCGGCAGGCCGGGGAGCTGTTTTTT. The encoded protein is CASSVSGRARQAGELFF.